This TCR beta chain came from a study of shared clonotypes between healthy human individuals. For the study at large: A couple of women and a few men aged 18 to 49 served as donors.

Study outcomes and limitations: With a handful of donors compared, 4.5% to 6.5% of naive CD4 clonotypes were shared. Generation of non-shared clonotypes was less probable than generation of clonotypes shared by all four donors.

This clone appeared a few times. The target antigen is unknown. Germline loops: CDR1 SGHDT, CDR2 YYEEEE. There are 14 residues in the CDR3. The material for each subset, its genomic DNA, was split evenly across several immunoSEQ plates. Clones were sequenced by immunoSEQ multiplex PCR, and TCRdb holds only the in-frame ones, with some missing. The profile shows about 2 million clones, over 85% of them singletons. This clonotype originated in a man between 18 and 29 years old in good health. Source material: naive CD4+ T cells sorted from blood. The subset denotes: CD45RA+ positively selected. The chain uses TRBV5-6 and TRBJ2-5, with D hard to call. The DNA matches TRBJ2-7 better at its end, which makes the J call doubtful. For the CDR3, the DNA is TGTGCCAGCAGCTTGGCGCTGATCTCCTACGAGCAGTACTTC. Translated, it gives CASSLALISYEQYF.